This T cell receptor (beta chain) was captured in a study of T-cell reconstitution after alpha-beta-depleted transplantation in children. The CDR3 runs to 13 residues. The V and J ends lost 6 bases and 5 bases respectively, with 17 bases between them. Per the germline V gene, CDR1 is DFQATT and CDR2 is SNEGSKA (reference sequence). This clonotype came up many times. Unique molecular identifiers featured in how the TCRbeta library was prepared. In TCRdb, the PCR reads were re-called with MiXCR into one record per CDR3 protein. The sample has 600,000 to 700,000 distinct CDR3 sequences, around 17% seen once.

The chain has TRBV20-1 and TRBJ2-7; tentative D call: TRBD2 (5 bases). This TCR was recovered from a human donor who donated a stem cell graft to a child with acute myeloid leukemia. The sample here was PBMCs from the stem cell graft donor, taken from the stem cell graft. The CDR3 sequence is CSANRGSLDEQYV. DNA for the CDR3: TGCAGTGCCAACCGGGGATCCCTCGACGAGCAGTACGTC.